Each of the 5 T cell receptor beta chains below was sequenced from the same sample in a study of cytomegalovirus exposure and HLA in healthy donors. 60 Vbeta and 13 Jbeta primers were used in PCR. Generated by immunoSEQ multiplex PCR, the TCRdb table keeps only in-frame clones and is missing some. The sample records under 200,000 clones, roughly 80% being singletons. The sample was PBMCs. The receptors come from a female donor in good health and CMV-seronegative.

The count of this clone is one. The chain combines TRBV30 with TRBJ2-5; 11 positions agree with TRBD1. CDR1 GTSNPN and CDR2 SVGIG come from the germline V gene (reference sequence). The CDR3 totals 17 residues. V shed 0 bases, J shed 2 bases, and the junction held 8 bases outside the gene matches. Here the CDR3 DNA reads TGTGCCTGGAGTGTGCCCCCGGGACAGGGGGTTCAAGAGACCCAGTACTTC. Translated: CAWSVPPGQGVQETQYF.

In DNA, the CDR3 is TGTGCCAGTAGTGTCCTAGGGGTACAGATAAATTCACCCCTCCACTTT. Amino acids: CASSVLGVQINSPLHF. The chain joins TRBV19 to TRBJ1-6; D possibly corresponds to TRBD1 (5 bases). Germline V gene sequence: CDR1 LNHDA, CDR2 SQIVND (reference sequence). The CDR3 totals 16 residues. V shed 5 bases and J shed 7 bases, with 18 bases lying between them.

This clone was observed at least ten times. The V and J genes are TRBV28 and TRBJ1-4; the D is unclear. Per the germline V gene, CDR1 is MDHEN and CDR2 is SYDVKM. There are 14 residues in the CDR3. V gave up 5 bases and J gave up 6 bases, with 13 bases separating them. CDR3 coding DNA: TGTGCCAGCAGTCCCCTCAACAGTTATGAAAAACTGTTTTTT. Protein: CASSPLNSYEKLFF.

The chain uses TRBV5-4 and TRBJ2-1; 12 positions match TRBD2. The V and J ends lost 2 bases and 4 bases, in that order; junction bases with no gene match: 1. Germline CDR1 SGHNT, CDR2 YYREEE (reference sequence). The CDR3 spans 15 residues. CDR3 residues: CASSLLAGGYNEQFF. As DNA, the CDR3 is TGTGCCAGCAGCTTACTAGCGGGGGGTTACAATGAGCAGTTCTTC.

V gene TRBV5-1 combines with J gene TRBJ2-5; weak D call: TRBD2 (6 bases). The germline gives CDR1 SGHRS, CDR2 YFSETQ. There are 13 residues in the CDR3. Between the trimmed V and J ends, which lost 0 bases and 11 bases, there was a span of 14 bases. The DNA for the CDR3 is TGCGCCAGCAGCTTGGGAGGCCCTCGGGAGCAGTACTTC. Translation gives CASSLGGPREQYF.